This TCR beta chain was sequenced for a study of blood T cells in healthy people across ages. Study as a whole: About one barcoded TCR beta cDNA was captured per two T cells.

General study findings and limits: For the donors, CMV status was unknown and possibly confounded expanded clonotype changes.

A J-beta primer mix and a sample-barcoded 5' primer were used in a second PCR of about 6 to 12 cycles. TCRdb reanalysed the 5' RACE reads using MiXCR and keeps one entry per CDR3 protein. The repertoire consists of some 1.6 million distinct CDR3 sequences, with around 36% occurring once and the leading ten covering 11%. V lost 1 base and J lost 8, with 12 bases in between. The CDR3 sequence is 14 residues long. The germline gives CDR1 DFQATT, CDR2 SNEGSKA (reference sequence). There are a few counts of this clonotype. Its antigen is currently unknown. Sequenced: blood. The chain has TRBV20-1 and TRBJ1-6, with D hard to call. The clonotype originates from a woman under 40 in good health. CDR3 bases: TGCAGTGCTAGAGCGGTGAAGTTGGATTCACCCCTCCACTTT. Translated: CSARAVKLDSPLHF.